This T cell receptor (beta chain) was identified during a study of cytomegalovirus exposure and HLA in healthy donors. PCR was performed using 60 Vbeta and 13 Jbeta primers. Profiled with immunoSEQ multiplex PCR; TCRdb holds only in-frame clones, not every one. The sample has about 150,000 clones; roughly 79% are singletons. V gave up 4 bases and J gave up 0 bases; unmatched junction bases: 5. Per the germline V gene, CDR1 is MNHNS and CDR2 is SASEGT. The CDR3 totals 15 residues. The V call is TRBV6-1, the J call TRBJ1-2; the match to TRBD1 covers 7 bases. This receptor was taken from a woman aged 35 to 49 in good health and CMV-seronegative. Material: PBMCs. The CDR3 nucleotides read TGTGCCAGCAGTGGGAGCGACAGGGCTAACTATGGCTACACCTTC. It yields the protein CASSGSDRANYGYTF.